This TCR beta chain is drawn from a study of T cells in Graves' hyperthyroidism and ophthalmopathy. RNA transcripts provided the source from which TCR beta CDR3 regions were amplified. Researchers ran a first-round RT-PCR on the TCR CDR3 using the HTBI primer set. Each CDR3 protein gets one entry after TCRdb re-called the multiplex PCR reads with MiXCR. The sample consists of fewer than 250,000 distinct CDR3 sequences, approximately 25% of them appearing once. This clonotype was recorded at least ten times. This CDR3 region has 13 residues. CDR1 and CDR2 from the germline V gene are MNHNS and SASEGT. The V gene end was trimmed by 6 bases and the J gene end by 4 bases; junction bases not matched to a gene: 3.

V and J are TRBV6-1 and TRBJ1-1; 9 nucleotides align to TRBD1. The TCR was taken from a woman in her 40s with Graves' ophthalmopathy. Source material: blood. CDR3 residues: CASRDRGGTEAFF. CDR3 DNA sequence: TGTGCCAGCAGGGACAGGGGAGGCACTGAAGCTTTCTTT.